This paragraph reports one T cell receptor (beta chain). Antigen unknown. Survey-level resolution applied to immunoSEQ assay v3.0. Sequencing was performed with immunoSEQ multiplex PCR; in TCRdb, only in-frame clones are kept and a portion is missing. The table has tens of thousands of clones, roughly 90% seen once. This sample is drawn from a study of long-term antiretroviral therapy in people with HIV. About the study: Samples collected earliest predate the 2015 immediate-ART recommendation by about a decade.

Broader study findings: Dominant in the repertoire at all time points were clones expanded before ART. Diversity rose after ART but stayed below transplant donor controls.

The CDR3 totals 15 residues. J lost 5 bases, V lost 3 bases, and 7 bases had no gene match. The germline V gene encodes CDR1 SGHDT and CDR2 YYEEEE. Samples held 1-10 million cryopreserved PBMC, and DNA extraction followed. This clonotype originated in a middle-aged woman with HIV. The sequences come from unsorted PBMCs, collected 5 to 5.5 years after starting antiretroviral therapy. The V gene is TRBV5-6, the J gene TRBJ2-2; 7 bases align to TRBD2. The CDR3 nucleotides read TGTGCCAGCAGCTGGGGGGGAAAAGGGACCGGGGAGCTGTTTTTT. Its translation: CASSWGGKGTGELFF.